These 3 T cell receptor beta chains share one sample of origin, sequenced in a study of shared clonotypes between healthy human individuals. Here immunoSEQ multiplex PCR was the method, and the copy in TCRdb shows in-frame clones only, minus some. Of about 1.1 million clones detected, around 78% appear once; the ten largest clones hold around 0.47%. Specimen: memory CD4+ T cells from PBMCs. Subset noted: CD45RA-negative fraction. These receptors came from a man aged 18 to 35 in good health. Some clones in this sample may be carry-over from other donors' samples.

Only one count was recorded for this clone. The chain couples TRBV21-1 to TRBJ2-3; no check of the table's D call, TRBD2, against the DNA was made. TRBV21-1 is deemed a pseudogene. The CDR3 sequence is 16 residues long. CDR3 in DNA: TGTGCCAGCAGCAAGATTGTAGCGGCCTTCACAGATACGCAGTATTTT. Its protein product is CASSKIVAAFTDTQYF.

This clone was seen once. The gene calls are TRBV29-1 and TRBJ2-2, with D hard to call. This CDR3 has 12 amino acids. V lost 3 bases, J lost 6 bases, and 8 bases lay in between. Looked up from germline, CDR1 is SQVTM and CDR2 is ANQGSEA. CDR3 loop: CSVDRDAGELFF. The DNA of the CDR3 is TGCAGCGTTGATAGGGATGCCGGGGAGCTGTTTTTT.

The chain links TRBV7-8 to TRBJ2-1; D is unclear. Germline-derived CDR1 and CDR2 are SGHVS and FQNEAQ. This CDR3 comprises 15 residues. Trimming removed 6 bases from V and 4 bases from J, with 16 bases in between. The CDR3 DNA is TGTGCCAGCAGGTCAAGCCGGGCCCCATACAATGAGCAGTTCTTC. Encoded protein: CASRSSRAPYNEQFF.